The next 23 T cell receptor beta chains were all read from a single sample in a study of shared T cell receptors in the human thymus. The repertoire was sequenced with immunoSEQ multiplex PCR; TCRdb's copy has only in-frame clones and lacks some. The data show roughly 710,000 clones, 70% to 90% seen once. The data were also submitted as part of a second study, on human thymus T cells.

What was sequenced was thymocytes. These receptors were obtained from a girl less than two years old with a congenital heart defect.

The chain carries TRBV21-1 and TRBJ1-5. TRBV21-1 is marked as a pseudogene. The CDR3 is made up of 15 amino acids. As DNA, the CDR3 is TGTGCCAGCAGCCCGAGGAGGGTCCCTAAACAGCCCCAGCATTTT. Translating gives CASSPRRVPKQPQHF.

This chain links TRBV19 with TRBJ2-5, with 8 bases fitting TRBD1. The J segment lost 5 bases and the V segment lost 4 bases, leaving 9 bases of the junction unmatched. This CDR3 has 15 amino acids. Germline values: CDR1 LNHDA, CDR2 SQIVND (reference sequence). CDR3 bases: TGTGCCAGTAGTAAGACCGACAGGGGAGGTGAGACCCAGTACTTC. Amino acids: CASSKTDRGGETQYF.

The chain employs TRBV11-2 and TRBJ2-6, with D uncertain. The CDR3 extends over 16 amino acids. Trimming took 2 bases from V and 0 from J, leaving 8 bases between them. Germline CDR1 SGHAT, CDR2 FQNNGV. CDR3 coding DNA: TGTGCCAGCAGCTTACTCCTCCTCTCTGGGGCCAACGTCCTGACTTTC. The encoded protein is CASSLLLLSGANVLTF.

The chain is built from TRBV27 and TRBJ2-2; D remains unclear. This CDR3 region has 14 residues. The germline CDR1 and CDR2 sequences are MNHEY and SMNVEV (reference sequence). The V gene lost 5 bases and the J gene lost 2 bases, with 9 bases spanning the gap. The CDR3 DNA reads TGTGCCAGCAGTAGCAACTCCAACACCGGGGAGCTGTTTTTT. Translating it yields CASSSNSNTGELFF.

The genes are TRBV13 and TRBJ1-1; a possible D gene is TRBD1 (6 bases). There are 13 residues in the CDR3. Germline V gene sequence: CDR1 PRHDT, CDR2 FYEKMQ (reference sequence). V was clipped by 5 bases and J by 10 bases, with 17 bases between them. The chain's CDR3 is CASSPRGARAAFF. In DNA form, the CDR3 reads TGTGCCAGCAGCCCCCGGGGGGCGCGGGCAGCTTTCTTT.

The chain carries TRBV28 and TRBJ2-1; 10 bases fit TRBD1. In germline, CDR1 is MDHEN, CDR2 SYDVKM. V lost 5 bases, J lost 6 bases, and 22 bases stayed unmatched. The CDR3 runs to 20 residues. The CDR3 region is CASSPPSWTGGSKVINEQFF. CDR3 sequence (DNA): TGTGCCAGCAGTCCCCCGAGTTGGACAGGGGGGAGTAAGGTAATCAATGAGCAGTTCTTC.

This chain links TRBV6-9 with TRBJ1-6; unclear D gene. The CDR3 length is 15 residues. Trimming left V 7 bases short and J 2 bases short, with 12 bases between. CDR1 and CDR2 from the germline V gene are MNHGY and SVAAGI. The CDR3 reads CASKVPRPYNSPLHF. DNA for the CDR3: TGTGCCAGCAAGGTTCCGCGGCCCTATAATTCACCCCTCCACTTT.

The rearrangement links TRBV4-3 to TRBJ2-6; 8 bases line up with TRBD2. The CDR3 loop spans 22 amino acids. V dropped 1 base and J dropped 0; count of bases not matched to a gene: 17. Germline V CDR1 and CDR2: LGHNA, YSLEER. The chain's CDR3 is CASSQVPIGRGVISSGANVLTF. The CDR3 DNA reads TGCGCCAGCAGCCAAGTCCCTATTGGGCGGGGGGTGATTAGCTCTGGGGCCAACGTCCTGACTTTC.

This chain connects TRBV28 to TRBJ2-7; D is perhaps TRBD1 (5 bases). V gave up 2 bases and J gave up 2 bases, with 10 bases separating them. The CDR3 contains 14 residues. Germline V gene data show CDR1 as MDHEN and CDR2 as SYDVKM. The CDR3 DNA sequence: TGTGCCAGCAGTTTACCAGGGTCCCCCTACGAGCAGTACTTC. Translation gives CASSLPGSPYEQYF.

V is TRBV5-5 and J is TRBJ1-2; 7 nucleotides match TRBD1. CDR1 and CDR2 from the germline V gene are SGHKS and YYEKEE (reference sequence). V gave up 2 bases and J gave up 10 bases; unmatched junction bases: 14. The CDR3 contains 15 residues. The CDR3 coding sequence is TGTGCCAGCAGCTTCCTCCAATCGGACAGGCCTCCCTACACCTTC. Translating gives CASSFLQSDRPPYTF.

The chain carries TRBV19 and TRBJ1-6; TRBD1 is a possible D gene (5 bases). Germline V gene lookup returns CDR1 LNHDA and CDR2 SQIVND (reference sequence). CDR3 length: 19 amino acids. Trimming shortened V by 3 bases and J by 3 bases, and 21 bases separated the two germline ends. CDR3 nucleotide sequence: TGTGCCAGTAGTATTAGAAGTCGCGACAGACACCTCTATAATTCACCCCTCCACTTT. It is translated as CASSIRSRDRHLYNSPLHF.

The gene calls are TRBV28 and TRBJ2-1, with TRBD1 as a possible D gene (7 bases). This CDR3 has 14 amino acids. Looked up from germline, CDR1 is MDHEN and CDR2 is SYDVKM. Between the trimmed V and J ends, which lost 11 bases and 1 base, there was a span of 15 bases. This CDR3 reads CAVTEGASYNEQFF. DNA for the CDR3: TGTGCCGTTACGGAGGGGGCTTCCTACAATGAGCAGTTCTTC.

V usage is TRBV5-1 and J usage is TRBJ2-1; 7 bases match TRBD1. CDR1 is SGHRS and CDR2 is YFSETQ in the germline V gene. With 7 bases clipped from V and 2 bases from J, the junction kept 12 bases outside the gene matches. The CDR3 loop spans 16 amino acids. The CDR3 spells CASPTRPGQTYNEQFF. The DNA for the CDR3 is TGCGCCAGCCCTACCCGTCCGGGACAGACCTACAATGAGCAGTTCTTC.

This chain connects TRBV10-1 to TRBJ2-5, with 7 nucleotides matching TRBD1. Germline trimming cut 7 bases from V and 2 bases from J; bases unmatched to any gene: 7. CDR3 length: 14 amino acids. The V gene's germline CDR1 is WNHNN and CDR2 SYGVQD (reference sequence). The CDR3 reads CASKEGAGQETQYF. Written as DNA, the CDR3 is TGCGCCAGCAAAGAGGGGGCCGGGCAAGAGACCCAGTACTTC.

The chain employs TRBV7-6 and TRBJ1-6; D gene ambiguous. The CDR3 sequence is 15 residues long. Germline V gene sequence: CDR1 SGHVS, CDR2 FNYEAQ. The germline V and J ends were trimmed by 4 bases and 8 bases, with 15 bases remaining between them. In nucleotides, the CDR3 is TGTGCCAGCAGCTATTCAGCAGGTTCAGATTCACCCCTCCACTTT. Translated: CASSYSAGSDSPLHF.

The chain employs TRBV5-1 and TRBJ2-1, with 9 bases lining up with TRBD2. This CDR3 is 15 amino acids long. Per the germline V gene, CDR1 is SGHRS and CDR2 is YFSETQ. V lost 0 bases to trimming and J lost 4 bases; unmatched junction nucleotides: 2. In DNA form, the CDR3 reads TGCGCCAGCAGCTTGGGCGGGGGGGCGTACAATGAGCAGTTCTTC. Translated: CASSLGGGAYNEQFF.

The table lists this clone with a count of one. V gene TRBV11-2 combines with J gene TRBJ1-1, with 8 positions matching TRBD1. J gave up 4 bases and V 5 bases, and 6 bases lay outside the gene matches. The CDR3 has 14 residues. Germline CDR1 and CDR2: SGHAT and FQNNGV. The CDR3 coding sequence is TGTGCCAGCAGCGGACAGGGTCCAGGCACTGAAGCTTTCTTT. As protein: CASSGQGPGTEAFF. Full variable domain (remainder filled in from reference TRBV11-2 and TRBJ1-1): EAGVAQSPRYKIIEKRQSVAFWCNPISGHATLYWYQQILGQGPKLLIQFQNNGVVDDSQLPKDRFSAERLKGVDSTLKIQPAKLEDSAVYLCASSGQGPGTEAFFGQGTRLTVV.

The chain has TRBV5-8 and TRBJ1-1; weak D call: TRBD1 (5 bases). CDR3 length: 14 residues. The ends were cut back, 6 bases at V and 3 bases at J, with 15 bases in the middle. Germline V CDR1 and CDR2: SGHTS, YDEGEE. The CDR3 DNA sequence: TGTGCCAGCAACTCAGGGTTTAGGGACACTGAAGCTTTCTTT. Amino acids: CASNSGFRDTEAFF.

The genes are TRBV5-8 and TRBJ1-2, with D tentatively TRBD1 (6 bases). The V end was cut by 2 bases, the J end by 4 bases, with 21 bases between. Per the germline V gene, CDR1 is SGHTS and CDR2 is YDEGEE. The CDR3 loop spans 17 amino acids. CDR3 loop: CASSFWDTPSSGYGYTF. The CDR3 nucleotides read TGTGCCAGCAGCTTTTGGGACACCCCTAGTTCTGGCTATGGCTACACCTTC.

This chain joins TRBV14 and TRBJ1-2; D remains ambiguous. With 0 bases removed from V and 10 bases from J, the gap between germline ends came to 21 bases. The CDR3 has 16 residues. The germline V gene has CDR1 SGHDN and CDR2 FVKESK. CDR3 in DNA: TGTGCCAGCAGCCAAGAAGGGAATCCCCTCGGGAGAGACTACACCTTC. Protein sequence: CASSQEGNPLGRDYTF.

There are a few counts of this clone. This sequence joins TRBV28 and TRBJ1-2; 7 bases align to TRBD1. The CDR3 covers 13 residues. The trim removed 9 bases at V and 4 bases at J, leaving 8 bases unmatched. Germline CDR1 and CDR2: MDHEN and SYDVKM. CDR3: CASKHRGGYGYTF. CDR3 DNA: TGTGCCAGTAAACACAGGGGAGGCTATGGCTACACCTTC.

The rearrangement uses TRBV27 and TRBJ2-2; D is perhaps TRBD2 (5 bases). From germline, CDR1 is MNHEY and CDR2 SMNVEV (reference sequence). The V gene lost 3 bases and the J gene lost 2 bases, with 10 bases spanning the gap. The CDR3 is 15 residues long. CDR3 protein: CASSFCRGNTGELFF. In nucleotides, the CDR3 is TGTGCCAGCAGTTTCTGTCGGGGAAACACCGGGGAGCTGTTTTTT.

The rearrangement links TRBV7-2 to TRBJ1-2, with 7 bases lining up with TRBD1. The J segment lost 0 bases and the V segment lost 5 bases, leaving 15 bases of the junction unmatched. Per the germline V gene, CDR1 is SGHTA and CDR2 is FQGNSA. The CDR3 extends over 18 amino acids. The CDR3, as DNA: TGTGCCAGCAGCCACCCGGGACAGCGAATTAAAGCTAACTATGGCTACACCTTC. It encodes CASSHPGQRIKANYGYTF.